This paragraph reports one T cell receptor beta chain. What it binds is not known. These data belong to a study of brain T cells in children with intractable seizures. Study observations and caveats: Top 50 brain clonotypes included both public and private clones. Only CDR3 sequence similarity suggested viral specificity, without known HCMV serostatus.

Only cases whose brain tissue showed the highest T cell transcript signatures were sequenced. Some clones are missing from TCRdb's copy, which holds only in-frame ones; the method was immunoSEQ multiplex PCR. The sample consists of about 3,600 clones, about 73% of them appearing once. The V gene's germline CDR1 is MNHEY and CDR2 SVGAGI. Trimming removed 0 bases from V and 4 bases from J, with 12 bases in between. The CDR3 covers 15 residues. This clonotype was obtained from a girl aged 2 to 10 with Rasmussen encephalitis and intractable seizures. The sample in question was resected brain tissue, obtained at surgery. V is TRBV6-5 and J is TRBJ1-2, with a tentative D call TRBD1 (6 bases). The CDR3 bases are TGTGCCAGCAGTTACTCGACAGGAAACCCCTATGGCTACACCTTC. It is translated as CASSYSTGNPYGYTF.